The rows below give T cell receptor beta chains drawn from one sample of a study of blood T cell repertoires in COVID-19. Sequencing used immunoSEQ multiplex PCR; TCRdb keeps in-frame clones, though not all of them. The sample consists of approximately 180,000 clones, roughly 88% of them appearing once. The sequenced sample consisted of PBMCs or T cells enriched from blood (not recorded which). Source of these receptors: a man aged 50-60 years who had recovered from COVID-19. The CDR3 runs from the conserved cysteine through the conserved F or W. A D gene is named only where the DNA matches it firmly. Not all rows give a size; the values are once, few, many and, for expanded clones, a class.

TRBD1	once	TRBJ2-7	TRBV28	TGTGCCAGCATTTATAGACAGGGTACCTCCTACGAGCAGTACTTC	CASIYRQGTSYEQYF
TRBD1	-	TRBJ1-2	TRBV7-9	TGTGCCAGCAGCTTACGGGGGTCCGACAGGGGGTCTGGTGGCTACACCTTC	CASSLRGSDRGSGGYTF
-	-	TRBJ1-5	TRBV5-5	TGTGCCAGCAGCTCCACTGGGACACCATTACTTGGCAATCAGCCCCAGCATTTT	CASSSTGTPLLGNQPQHF
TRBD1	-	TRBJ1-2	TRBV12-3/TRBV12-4	TGTGCCAGCAGTTCGACAGGGAACTATGGCTACACCTTC	CASSSTGNYGYTF
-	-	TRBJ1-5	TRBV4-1	TGCGCCAGCAGCCAAGATTCGCAGGGTTCTCAGCCCCAGCATTTT	CASSQDSQGSQPQHF
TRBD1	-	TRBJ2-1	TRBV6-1	TGTGCCAACAGTGAAAGGACAGGGGTTTTCAATGAGCAGTTCTTC	CANSERTGVFNEQFF
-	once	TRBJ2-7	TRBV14	TGTGCCAGCAGCCACAGGGGAAAGGACTCCTACGAGCAGTACTTC	CASSHRGKDSYEQYF
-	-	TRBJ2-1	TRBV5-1	TGCGCCAGCAGCTTCGGTGGGAGCTCCTACAATGAGCAGTTCTTC	CASSFGGSSYNEQFF
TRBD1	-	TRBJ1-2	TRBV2	TGTGCCAGCAGTGATACGGGACAGGGGTGGAGTGGCTACACCTTC	CASSDTGQGWSGYTF
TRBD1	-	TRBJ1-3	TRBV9	TGTGCCAGCAGCACCCCGGGACAGGGTCACACCATATATTTT	CASSTPGQGHTIYF
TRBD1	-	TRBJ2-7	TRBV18	TGTGCCAGCTCAGTTGGACAGGGGATGGAGTCCTACGAGCAGTACTTC	CASSVGQGMESYEQYF
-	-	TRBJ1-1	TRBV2	TGTGCCAGCAGCCCGGGACTTACTGAAGCTTTCTTT	CASSPGLTEAFF
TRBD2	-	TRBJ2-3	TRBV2	TGTGCCAGCAGGGGACTAGCGGGGCTCACAGATACGCAGTATTTT	CASRGLAGLTDTQYF
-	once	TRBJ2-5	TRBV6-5	TGTGCCAGCTCCGGGACAATCGGAGAGACCCAGTACTTC	CASSGTIGETQYF
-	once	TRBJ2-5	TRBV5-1	TGCGCCAGCAGCACGCAGGGGAGCCAAGAGACCCAGTACTTC	CASSTQGSQETQYF
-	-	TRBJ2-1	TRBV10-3	TGTGCCATCAGGGGGACTGATTCCTACAATGAGCAGTTCTTC	CAIRGTDSYNEQFF
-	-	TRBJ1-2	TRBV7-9	TGTGCCACCTCGACAGATAGGGGGTATGGCTACACCTTC	CATSTDRGYGYTF
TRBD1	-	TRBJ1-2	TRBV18	TGTGCCAGCTCACCACCTGACAGGGGGCTCGACTATGGCTACACCTTC	CASSPPDRGLDYGYTF
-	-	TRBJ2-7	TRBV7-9	TGTGCCAGCAGCTCCTTGCTCGAGCGGAACGAGCAGTACTTC	CASSSLLERNEQYF
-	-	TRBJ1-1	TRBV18	TGTGCCAGCTCTCCCTTACGGGAGGGCACTGAAGCTTTCTTT	CASSPLREGTEAFF
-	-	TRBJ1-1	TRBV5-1	TGCGCCAGCAGCTGGGAGACCTCAGGGGTGGCTACTGAAGCTTTCTTT	CASSWETSGVATEAFF
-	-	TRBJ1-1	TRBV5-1	TGCGCCAGCAGCTCGGAGGGAACGCACCCAGATGAAGCTTTCTTT	CASSSEGTHPDEAFF
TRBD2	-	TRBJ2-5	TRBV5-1	TGCGCCAGCAGCTTGGCAGGTGCGGGGGGTTTCGAGACCCAGTACTTC	CASSLAGAGGFETQYF
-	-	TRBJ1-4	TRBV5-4	TGTGCCAGCAGTTCCGGACAGACTAATGAAAAACTGTTTTTT	CASSSGQTNEKLFF
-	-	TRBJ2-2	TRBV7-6	TGTGCCAGCATCCGTACGCTGGGAGCCGGGGAGCTGTTTTTT	CASIRTLGAGELFF
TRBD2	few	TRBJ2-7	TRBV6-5	TGTGCCAGCAGTTATCGGGGGGTGGCCTACGAGCAGTACTTC	CASSYRGVAYEQYF
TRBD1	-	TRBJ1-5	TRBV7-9	TGTGCCAGCAGCTCTACCGGGACAGGACTAAATCAGCCCCAGCATTTT	CASSSTGTGLNQPQHF
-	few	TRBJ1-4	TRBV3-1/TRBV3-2	TGTGCCAGCAGCCAAGGGGGACACTGGTCAACTAATGAAAAACTGTTTTTT	CASSQGGHWSTNEKLFF
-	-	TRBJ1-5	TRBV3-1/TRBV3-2	TGTGCCAGCAGCCTAAAACAGGGTACCAATCAGCCCCAGCATTTT	CASSLKQGTNQPQHF
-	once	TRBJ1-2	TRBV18	TGTGCCAGCTCACCCAACGGCGGAGAAGGCTACACCTTC	CASSPNGGEGYTF
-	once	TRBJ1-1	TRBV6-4	TGTGCCAGCAGTGACACACCCATGAACACTGAAGCTTTCTTT	CASSDTPMNTEAFF
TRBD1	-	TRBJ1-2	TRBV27	TGTGCCAGCAGGGTGACAGGGGGTGCTAACTATGGCTACACCTTC	CASRVTGGANYGYTF
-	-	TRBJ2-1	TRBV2	TGTGCCAGCAGTGATCCGGGTTGGGAGCAGTTCTTC	CASSDPGWEQFF
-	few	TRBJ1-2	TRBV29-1	TGCAGCGTTTTGGGCAGTAACTATGGCTACACCTTC	CSVLGSNYGYTF
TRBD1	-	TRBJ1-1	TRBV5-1	TGCGCCAGCAGCACCCCGGGACAGGGGCCACTTGAAGCTTTCTTT	CASSTPGQGPLEAFF
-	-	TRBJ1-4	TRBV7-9	TGTGCCAGCAGTCCCTCACTACTTAATGAAAAACTGTTTTTT	CASSPSLLNEKLFF
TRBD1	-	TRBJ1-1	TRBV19	TGTGCCAGTAGTCCCCCAGGCAGGGGGGATACTGAAGCTTTCTTT	CASSPPGRGDTEAFF
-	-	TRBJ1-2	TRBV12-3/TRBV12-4	TGTGCCAGCAGTTTAGCCAGAACCTATGGCTACACCTTC	CASSLARTYGYTF
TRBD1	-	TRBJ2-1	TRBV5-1	TGCGCCAGCAGCTGGGGACAGGGGCATTACAATGAGCAGTTCTTC	CASSWGQGHYNEQFF
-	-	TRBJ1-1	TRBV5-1	TGCGCCAGCACCTTTGACCGGGTCGCGAGCACTGAAGCTTTCTTT	CASTFDRVASTEAFF
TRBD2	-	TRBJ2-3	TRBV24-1	TGTGCCACCAGTGAACCAACTAGCGGGGGTTCCACAGATACGCAGTATTTT	CATSEPTSGGSTDTQYF
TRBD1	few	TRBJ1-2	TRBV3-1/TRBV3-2	TGTGCCAGCAGCCGACAGGGGACCGACTATGGCTACACCTTC	CASSRQGTDYGYTF
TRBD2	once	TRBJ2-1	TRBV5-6	TGTGCCAGCAGCCCTGGGTTGGGATCTAGCGGGGTCCCCTCCAATGAGCAGTTCTTC	CASSPGLGSSGVPSNEQFF
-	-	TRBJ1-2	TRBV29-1	TGCAGCGTTGAAGACAGGGTGCTAGGCTATGGCTACACCTTC	CSVEDRVLGYGYTF
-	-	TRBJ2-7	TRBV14	TGTGCCAGCAGCCACGGGTGGTCCGCCTACGAGCAGTACTTC	CASSHGWSAYEQYF
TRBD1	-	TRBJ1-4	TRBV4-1	TGCGCCAGCAGCCCGTCGGGACAGGGGGTCGCAACTAATGAAAAACTGTTTTTT	CASSPSGQGVATNEKLFF
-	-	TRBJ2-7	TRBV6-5	TGTGCCAGCACCCGCGGCGGCGCCTACGAGCAGTACTTC	CASTRGGAYEQYF
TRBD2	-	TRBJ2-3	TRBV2	TGTGCCAGCACCGAGCGGGGCCGCACAGATACGCAGTATTTT	CASTERGRTDTQYF
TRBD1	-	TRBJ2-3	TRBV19	TGTGCCAGTAGTTCTATGGGACAGTTCACAGATACGCAGTATTTT	CASSSMGQFTDTQYF
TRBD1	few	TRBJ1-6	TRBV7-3	TGTGCCAGCAGCGTTACAGGGGATAATTCACCCCTCCACTTT	CASSVTGDNSPLHF
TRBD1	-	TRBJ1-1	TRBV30	TGTGCCTGGAGTTCCGGGACAGGGGGCACTGAAGCTTTCTTT	CAWSSGTGGTEAFF
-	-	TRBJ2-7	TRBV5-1	TGCGCCAGCAGCCTGCCTCCCGCTATCTCCTACGAGCAGTACTTC	CASSLPPAISYEQYF
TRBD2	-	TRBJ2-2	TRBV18	TGTGCCAGCTCACGCGGGACTAGTAACACCGGGGAGCTGTTTTTT	CASSRGTSNTGELFF
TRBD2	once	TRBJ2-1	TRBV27	TGTGCCAGCAGTTTGACTAGCGGGGGGTTTGAGCAGTTCTTC	CASSLTSGGFEQFF
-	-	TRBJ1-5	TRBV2	TGTGCCAGCAGTGACTCGGGTTCGGGGGGCCACCAGCCCCAGCATTTT	CASSDSGSGGHQPQHF
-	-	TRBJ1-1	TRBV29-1	TGCAGCGTTGAGACAGGTGGGACTGAAGCTTTCTTT	CSVETGGTEAFF
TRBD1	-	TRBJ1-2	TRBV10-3	TGTGCCATCAGTGGGGACAGCTATGGCTACACCTTC	CAISGDSYGYTF
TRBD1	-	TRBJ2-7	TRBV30	TGTGCCTGGGGGAACAGGGGGAGCCGCCCCTACGAGCAGTACTTC	CAWGNRGSRPYEQYF
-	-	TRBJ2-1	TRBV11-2	TGTGCCAGCAGGGCGAATAGGGGACAAACCTACAATGAGCAGTTCTTC	CASRANRGQTYNEQFF
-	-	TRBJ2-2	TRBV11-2	TGTGCCAGCAGCTTATTTTGGGCTAGCGAGAACACCGGGGAGCTGTTTTTT	CASSLFWASENTGELFF